What follows are 11 T cell receptor beta chains derived from one specimen sequenced in a study of shared clonotypes between healthy human individuals. TCRdb's copy holds only in-frame clones and misses some; the assay was immunoSEQ multiplex PCR. Here the sample spans approximately 2.4 million clones, approximately 95% being singletons. The specimen was naive CD4+ T cells sorted from blood. Documented subset: CD45RA+ positively selected. The receptors were gathered from a man aged 18 to 29 in good health.

Remarks on this clone: The same CDR3 can be traced to other DNA sequences in this sample. The J gene is TRBJ2-3, the V gene TRBV5-1; 7 bases align to TRBD1. This CDR3 has 14 amino acids. Germline CDR1 reads SGHRS; CDR2 reads YFSETQ. Germline trimming cut 2 bases from V and 5 bases from J; bases unmatched to any gene: 5. The chain's CDR3 is CASSLDRVGDTQYF. The CDR3 DNA reads as TGCGCCAGCAGCTTAGACAGGGTTGGAGATACGCAGTATTTT.

With regard to this clone: Other DNA sequences within the sample encode an identical CDR3. The V and J genes are TRBV5-4 and TRBJ2-5; a weak D match, TRBD2 (6 bases). V was cut by 0 bases and J by 3 bases, with 9 bases left in between. CDR1 and CDR2 from the germline V gene are SGHNT and YYREEE (reference sequence). The CDR3 totals 14 residues. Written as DNA, the CDR3 is TGTGCCAGCAGCTTGGCCGGGAGAGAAGAGACCCAGTACTTC. It specifies CASSLAGREETQYF.

The chain carries TRBV9 and TRBJ2-7; TRBD1 matches at 7 bases. CDR1 and CDR2 from the germline V gene are SGDLS and YYNGEE. The CDR3 is made up of 13 amino acids. Trimming removed 1 base from V and 3 bases from J; junction bases left unmatched: 1. DNA for the CDR3: TGTGCCAGCAGCGTAAACAGGGGCTACGAGCAGTACTTC. It encodes CASSVNRGYEQYF.

The rearrangement links TRBV7-9 to TRBJ1-1; D is unresolved. The CDR3 covers 14 residues. CDR1 and CDR2 (germline): SEHNR, FQNEAQ (reference sequence). Trimming left V 5 bases short and J 5 bases short, with 15 bases between. This CDR3 is CASSETAAGTEAFF. The CDR3 nucleotides read TGTGCCAGCAGCGAAACCGCGGCGGGGACTGAAGCTTTCTTT.

This chain joins TRBV25-1 and TRBJ1-1; possible D gene TRBD1, 5 bases. This CDR3 is 13 amino acids long. Trimming stripped 7 bases from V and 7 bases from J, with 16 bases between. The germline CDR1 and CDR2 sequences are MGHDK and SYGVNS. CDR3: CASTGTGRYEAFF. In DNA, the CDR3 is TGTGCCAGCACAGGGACCGGTCGATATGAAGCTTTCTTT.

This chain links TRBV29-1 with TRBJ2-3, with TRBD2 as a possible D gene (6 bases). Trimming left V 8 bases short and J 5 bases short, with 8 bases between. Germline V gene lookup returns CDR1 SQVTM and CDR2 ANQGSEA. The CDR3 spans 10 residues. CDR3 sequence reads: CSLSGDTQYF. For the CDR3, the DNA is TGCAGCCTTAGCGGAGATACGCAGTATTTT.

The rearrangement links TRBV2 to TRBJ2-7; 7 nucleotides line up with TRBD1. CDR3 size: 13 residues. The V and J ends lost 8 bases and 4 bases, in that order; junction bases with no gene match: 8. CDR1 and CDR2 from the germline V gene are SNHLY and FYNNEI. CDR3 sequence (DNA): TGTGCCAGCGAGAGGACAGGAGCTTACGAGCAGTACTTC. It is translated as CASERTGAYEQYF.

This chain joins TRBV19 and TRBJ2-2; 8 bases map to TRBD1. Trimming at V came to 5 bases and at J to 4 bases, leaving 9 bases not matched to a gene. CDR3 length: 16 residues. Germline CDR1 is LNHDA and CDR2 is SQIVND (reference sequence). In nucleotides, the CDR3 is TGTGCCAGTAGTCTCCGGGACAGGTCTTTCACCGGGGAGCTGTTTTTT. This translates into CASSLRDRSFTGELFF.

The chain is built from TRBV28 and TRBJ2-5; D call uncertain. Per the germline V gene, CDR1 is MDHEN and CDR2 is SYDVKM. The CDR3 is made up of 12 amino acids. V shed 3 bases and J shed 5 bases, with 7 bases lying between them. The CDR3 nucleotides are TGTGCCAGCAGTTTGCCTTCGGAGACCCAGTACTTC. It translates to CASSLPSETQYF.

The chain uses TRBV9 and TRBJ2-3; a possible D gene is TRBD2 (5 bases). Trimming took off 0 bases at V and 2 bases at J, with 10 bases between the two ends. Germline CDR1 and CDR2: SGDLS and YYNGEE. CDR3 length equals 15 residues. This chain's CDR3 is CASSVGGYTTDTQYF. CDR3 coding DNA: TGTGCCAGCAGCGTAGGCGGGTACACCACAGATACGCAGTATTTT.

The chain joins TRBV11-2 to TRBJ2-5, with D perhaps TRBD1 (5 bases). The CDR3 totals 14 residues. Trimming took off 1 base at V and 5 bases at J, with 11 bases between the two ends. Germline loops: CDR1 SGHAT, CDR2 FQNNGV. CDR3 region: CASSLGRQSETQYF. As DNA, the CDR3 is TGTGCCAGCAGCTTAGGGCGACAGTCTGAGACCCAGTACTTC. Full variable domain (remainder filled in from reference TRBV11-2 and TRBJ2-5): EAGVAQSPRYKIIEKRQSVAFWCNPISGHATLYWYQQILGQGPKLLIQFQNNGVVDDSQLPKDRFSAERLKGVDSTLKIQPAKLEDSAVYLCASSLGRQSETQYFGPGTRLLVL.